This is a list of T cell receptor beta chains from one sample in a study of cytomegalovirus exposure and HLA in healthy donors. Clones were sequenced by immunoSEQ multiplex PCR, and TCRdb holds only the in-frame ones, with some missing. The sample has around 170,000 clones, over 80% seen once. The sequenced sample consisted of PBMCs. These receptors all stem from a man aged 35 to 55 in good health and CMV-seronegative. CDR3s include the opening cysteine and the closing phenylalanine or tryptophan. The D gene is left open where the match is weak. Not every row has a clone size; where given, it reads once, few, many or a size class.

d_gene	j_gene	v_gene	abundance	CDR3nt	CDR3aa
NA	TRBJ2-2	TRBV9	NA	TGTGCCAGCAGCGTAGTGGGGGGAACGGACACCGGGGAGCTGTTTTTT	CASSVVGGTDTGELFF
TRBD1	TRBJ1-5	TRBV6-6	few	TGTGCCAGCAGCGACAGGGGGCTCGGCAATCAGCCCCAGCATTTT	CASSDRGLGNQPQHF
NA	TRBJ1-1	TRBV5-1	NA	TGCGCCAGCAGCTTTTCAGAGGGCTACACTGAAGCTTTCTTT	CASSFSEGYTEAFF
NA	TRBJ2-1	TRBV11-3	NA	TGTGCCAGCCGAATCGTTAGGGGGGGCTACAATGAGCAGTTCTTC	CASRIVRGGYNEQFF
NA	TRBJ1-2	TRBV27	NA	TGTGCCAGCAGTTCGGGGGGAAAAGGCTATGGCTACACCTTC	CASSSGGKGYGYTF
TRBD2	TRBJ2-5	TRBV7-8	NA	TGTGCCAGCAGCCCGGGGGCGGGGGGACTCCAAGAGACCCAGTACTTC	CASSPGAGGLQETQYF
NA	TRBJ2-3	TRBV18	few	TGTGCCAGCTCACGAGGAGCGGTCACAGATACGCAGTATTTT	CASSRGAVTDTQYF
TRBD1	TRBJ1-6	TRBV28	NA	TGTGCCAGCAGTTCCCTGGACAGGGGAAACTATAATTCACCCCTCCACTTT	CASSSLDRGNYNSPLHF
TRBD2	TRBJ2-5	TRBV6-4	NA	TGTGCCAGCACAGGTGCTAGCGGAGAGACCCAGTACTTC	CASTGASGETQYF
TRBD1	TRBJ2-7	TRBV15	NA	TGTGCCACCAGCAGACGGGACAGGGGCTCCTACGAGCAGTACTTC	CATSRRDRGSYEQYF
TRBD1	TRBJ2-7	TRBV10-3	NA	TGTGCCATCAGTGCGCAGGGGGAAGTAAGTGAGCAGTACTTC	CAISAQGEVSEQYF
TRBD1	TRBJ1-3	TRBV7-2	NA	TGTGCCAGCAGCCGACAGGGCCCTGGAAACACCATATATTTT	CASSRQGPGNTIYF
NA	TRBJ2-4	TRBV21-1	few	TGTGCCAGCAGCATCCGGAGGGTGGGAGGGGCCAAAAACATTCAGTACTTC	CASSIRRVGGAKNIQYF
NA	TRBJ2-7	TRBV6-1	NA	TGTGCCAGCAGTGAGCACAGGGAGTACGAGCAGTACTTC	CASSEHREYEQYF
TRBD1	TRBJ1-2	TRBV19	NA	TGTGCCAGTAGTATGGGGAGGACAGGGGGCCGCGGCTACACCTTC	CASSMGRTGGRGYTF
NA	TRBJ2-5	TRBV5-4	NA	TGTGCCAGCAGCTTGGGGCAGGGGTTAGGCAAAGAGACCCAGTACTTC	CASSLGQGLGKETQYF
TRBD1	TRBJ1-6	TRBV7-9	NA	TGTGCCAGCAGCACCCGGGACAGACAGAATTCACCCCTCCACTTT	CASSTRDRQNSPLHF
TRBD2	TRBJ2-5	TRBV5-6	NA	TGTGCCAGCAGCGGGGCGGGGGAAGCCCAAGAGACCCAGTACTTC	CASSGAGEAQETQYF
NA	TRBJ2-3	TRBV27	NA	TGTGCCAGCAGTTTATCAGGAGGTATGACAGATACGCAGTATTTT	CASSLSGGMTDTQYF
TRBD1	TRBJ1-1	TRBV30	NA	TGTGCCTGGGCTGTAGGGACAGCGAACACTGAAGCTTTCTTT	CAWAVGTANTEAFF
TRBD1	TRBJ2-7	TRBV18	NA	TGTGCCAGCTCACGGGACAGCGGAGCTGAGCAGTACTTC	CASSRDSGAEQYF
NA	TRBJ1-2	TRBV29-1	once	TGCAGCATCTATAGCGAGACGGGTGGCTACACCTTC	CSIYSETGGYTF
TRBD1	TRBJ1-5	TRBV15	once	TGTGCCACCAGCGGAACAGGGGGGGATAGCAATCAGCCCCAGCATTTT	CATSGTGGDSNQPQHF
TRBD1	TRBJ1-3	TRBV25-1	NA	TGTGCCAGCTTGACAGGGGACGGAAACACCATATATTTT	CASLTGDGNTIYF
NA	TRBJ2-3	TRBV7-3	NA	TGTGCCAGCAGCTTATATCCGGGAAAAGCGGATACGCAGTATTTT	CASSLYPGKADTQYF
TRBD1	TRBJ2-7	TRBV27	NA	TGTGCCAGCAGTTTAAGACAGGGAGTCCCCTACGAGCAGTACTTC	CASSLRQGVPYEQYF
NA	TRBJ1-2	TRBV19	NA	TGTGCCAGTAGTAGGCAGGCGGGGCTAACTAACTATGGCTACACCTTC	CASSRQAGLTNYGYTF
TRBD2	TRBJ2-7	TRBV7-2	once	TGTGCCAGCAGTCCCCCAGGGCGGCTAGCGGGGGTCAATTACGAGCAGTACTTC	CASSPPGRLAGVNYEQYF
TRBD2	TRBJ2-5	TRBV7-2	NA	TGTGCCAGCAGCTTACGGCCGGTTTTGGCGGGAGGGCCGGAGACCCAGTACTTC	CASSLRPVLAGGPETQYF
NA	TRBJ1-5	TRBV28	NA	TGTGCCAGCAGTCAGACCCCGGACAGTGCCGTCGTGAGCAATCAGCCCCAGCATTTT	CASSQTPDSAVVSNQPQHF
TRBD1	TRBJ2-6	TRBV7-2	NA	TGTGCCAGCACCGGAAGGGCAGGGGGCTCTGGGGCCAACGTCCTGACTTTC	CASTGRAGGSGANVLTF
NA	TRBJ2-7	TRBV7-9	NA	TGTGCCAGCAGCTTAGCGGGTCGGGTCCTAAGCTCCTACGAGCAGTACTTC	CASSLAGRVLSSYEQYF
TRBD1	TRBJ2-1	TRBV7-9	NA	TGTGCCAGCAGCTCCCCGGGACAGGGAATATGGCGGGTTGCAAATGAGCAGTTCTTC	CASSSPGQGIWRVANEQFF
NA	TRBJ2-3	TRBV5-1	NA	TGCGCCAGCAGCTTGGAAACACCAGATACGCAGTATTTT	CASSLETPDTQYF
NA	TRBJ1-1	TRBV11-3	NA	TGTGCCAGCAGCCGGGTCATGAACACTGAAGCTTTCTTT	CASSRVMNTEAFF
NA	TRBJ2-7	TRBV5-1	NA	TGCGCCAGCAGCACCAGACAGGAAACCTACGAGCAGTACTTC	CASSTRQETYEQYF
NA	TRBJ2-7	TRBV7-2	NA	TGTGCCAGCCCGAAAATTCGGGTCCGGCTCGCCTACGAGCAGTACTTC	CASPKIRVRLAYEQYF
TRBD2	TRBJ2-2	TRBV5-5	once	TGTGCCAGCAGCCGGACTAGCGGACGGGCGAACACCGGGGAGCTGTTTTTT	CASSRTSGRANTGELFF
NA	TRBJ2-7	TRBV7-7	few	TGTGCTAGCAGCTTAGACCTAGGCTCCTACGAGCAGTACTTC	CASSLDLGSYEQYF
NA	TRBJ1-5	TRBV2	NA	TGTGCCAGCAGTGAAGGCAGGGCGGGAAATCAGCCCCAGCATTTT	CASSEGRAGNQPQHF
TRBD2	TRBJ2-3	TRBV7-2	NA	TGTGCCAGCAGCTTAAGGGCTAGCGGGCATACAGATACGCAGTATTTT	CASSLRASGHTDTQYF
NA	TRBJ2-7	TRBV28	NA	TGTGCCAGCACCTCCGCGAGGGACGAGCAGTACTTC	CASTSARDEQYF
TRBD1	TRBJ2-4	TRBV5-4	few	TGTGCCAGCAGCCCCCCCGGGACAGGGGGGAAAAACATTCAGTACTTC	CASSPPGTGGKNIQYF
NA	TRBJ2-3	TRBV5-4	NA	TGTGCCAGCAGCTTGGCCGGGACACAGACTTTCACAGATACGCAGTATTTT	CASSLAGTQTFTDTQYF
TRBD1	TRBJ2-1	TRBV28	NA	TGTGCCAGCAGAAACCGGGACAGGGTGCTCTTC	CASRNRDRVLF
TRBD2	TRBJ2-3	TRBV7-2	NA	TGTGCCAGCAGCTTAGATGGGAGGGCGACAGATACGCAGTATTTT	CASSLDGRATDTQYF
TRBD1	TRBJ1-1	TRBV15	NA	TGTGCCACCAGCAGAGACCCAGACAGGGTCACTGAAGCTTTCTTT	CATSRDPDRVTEAFF
NA	TRBJ2-6	TRBV7-2	few	TGTGCCAGCAGCTTAGCCTCTCCGGTCGTCCTTGGGGCCAACGTCCTGACTTTC	CASSLASPVVLGANVLTF
TRBD1	TRBJ1-2	TRBV30	NA	TGTGCCTGGAGTGCGACCGGGACAGGGGATGGCTACACCTTC	CAWSATGTGDGYTF
TRBD1	TRBJ2-6	TRBV4-1	NA	TGCGCCAGCAGCCGTGGACAGGAAACCTTTCTCCTTGGGGCCAACGTCCTGACTTTC	CASSRGQETFLLGANVLTF